This T cell receptor (beta chain) was observed in a study of T cell repertoires in cytomegalovirus infection. Study information: Public TCR beta signature analysis indicated the presence of both CMV infection and matching HLA type.

TCRdb re-called the reads with MiXCR, one entry per CDR3 protein. The sample holds under 200,000 distinct CDR3 sequences, approximately 17% seen once. The study's findings and limits: Summed frequency of public TCR beta families distinguished CMV carriers with the relevant HLA. Clonotypes of TCR beta that were HLA-C-restricted and CMV-specific dominated the ex vivo response.

With regard to this clonotype: The antigen remains undetermined.

This CDR3 has 14 residues. V shed 4 bases and J 7 bases; nucleotides not matched to a gene: 5. Germline V lookup: CDR1 SGHVS, CDR2 FNYEAQ. Sequenced sample: CD8+ T cells from PBMCs. This clonotype originated in a human donor in good health (CMV status not recorded). Some clones in this sample may be carry-over from other donors' samples. This chain connects TRBV7-6 to TRBJ2-7; 12 bases line up with TRBD1. CDR3 loop: CASSSGQGAGEQYF. The CDR3 bases are TGTGCCAGCAGCTCGGGACAGGGGGCGGGTGAGCAGTACTTC.